This TCR beta chain was identified during a study of cytomegalovirus exposure and HLA in healthy donors. With V trimmed by 3 bases and J by 2 bases, 7 bases remained unmatched. This CDR3 spans 16 amino acids. CDR1 is SGHRS, CDR2 YFSETQ, per germline. Primers included in the PCR were 60 Vbeta and 13 Jbeta primers. Assay used: immunoSEQ multiplex PCR; TCRdb lists only in-frame clones, some missing. The sample holds fewer than 150,000 clones, 60% to 80% seen once. This TCR derives from a woman in her 30s in good health and CMV-seropositive. This rearrangement joins TRBV5-1 to TRBJ2-2; 7 bases align to TRBD2. The sequencing sample was made of PBMCs. The CDR3 protein is CASSSARESNTGELFF. As DNA, the CDR3 is TGCGCCAGCAGCTCTGCGCGGGAGTCAAACACCGGGGAGCTGTTTTTT.